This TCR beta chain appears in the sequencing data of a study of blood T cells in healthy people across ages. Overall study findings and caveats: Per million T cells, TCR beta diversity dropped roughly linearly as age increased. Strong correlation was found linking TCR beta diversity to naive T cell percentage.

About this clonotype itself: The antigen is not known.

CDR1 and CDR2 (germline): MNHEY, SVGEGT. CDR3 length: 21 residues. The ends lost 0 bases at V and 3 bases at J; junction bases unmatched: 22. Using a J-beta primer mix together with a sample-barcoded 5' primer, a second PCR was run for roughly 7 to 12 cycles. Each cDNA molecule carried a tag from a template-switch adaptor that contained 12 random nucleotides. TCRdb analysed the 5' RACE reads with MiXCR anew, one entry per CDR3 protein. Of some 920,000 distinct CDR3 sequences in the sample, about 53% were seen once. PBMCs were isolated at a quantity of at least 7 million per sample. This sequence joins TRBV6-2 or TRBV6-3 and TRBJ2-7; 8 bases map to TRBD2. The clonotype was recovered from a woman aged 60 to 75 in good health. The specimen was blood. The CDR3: CASSYSIWLAGSTFPNYEQYF. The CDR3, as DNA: TGTGCCAGCAGTTACTCGATTTGGTTAGCGGGATCCACTTTCCCGAACTACGAGCAGTACTTC.